This T cell receptor (beta chain) came from a study of cytomegalovirus exposure and HLA in healthy donors. Study background: Inside one of the first data releases sat about 85 million unique TCRs taken from HLA-typed donors. Study-wide points: In a later analysis, V- and J-gene trimming of beta chains associated with a DCLRE1C missense variant, replicated independently. A later analysis showed that HLA-associated TCR beta chains had undergone more clonal expansion than equally common others.

This clone was counted once. Its antigen is undetermined. 13 Jbeta primers and 60 Vbeta primers were used for the PCR. The protocol was immunoSEQ multiplex PCR, while the TCRdb copy is restricted to in-frame clones and leaves out a portion. The sample consists of 150,000 to 200,000 clones, roughly 85% of them appearing once. This CDR3 has 14 residues. Deletions cut 8 bases from V and 2 bases from J, with 10 bases between. Germline CDR1 and CDR2: MDHEN and SYDVKM. This TCR was sampled from a man between 35 and 55 years old in good health and CMV-seronegative. The sequencing sample was made of PBMCs. V is TRBV28 and J is TRBJ1-6, with a possible D match to TRBD1 (6 bases). Here the CDR3 DNA reads TGTGCCAGCCAGGGGAGCGCCTATAATTCACCCCTCCACTTT. This encodes CASQGSAYNSPLHF.